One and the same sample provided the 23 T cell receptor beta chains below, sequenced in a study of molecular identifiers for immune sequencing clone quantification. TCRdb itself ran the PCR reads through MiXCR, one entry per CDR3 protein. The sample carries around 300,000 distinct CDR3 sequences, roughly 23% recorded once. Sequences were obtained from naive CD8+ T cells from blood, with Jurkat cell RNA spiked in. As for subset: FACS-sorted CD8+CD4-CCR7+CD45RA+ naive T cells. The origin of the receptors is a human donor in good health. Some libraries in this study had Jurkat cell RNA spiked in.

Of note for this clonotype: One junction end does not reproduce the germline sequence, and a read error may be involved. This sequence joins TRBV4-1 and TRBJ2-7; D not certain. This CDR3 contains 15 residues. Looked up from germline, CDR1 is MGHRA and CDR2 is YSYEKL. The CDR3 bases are TGCGCCAGCAACCAAGAGGCCCCACAGTACCACGAGCAGTACTTC. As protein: CASNQEAPQYHEQYF.

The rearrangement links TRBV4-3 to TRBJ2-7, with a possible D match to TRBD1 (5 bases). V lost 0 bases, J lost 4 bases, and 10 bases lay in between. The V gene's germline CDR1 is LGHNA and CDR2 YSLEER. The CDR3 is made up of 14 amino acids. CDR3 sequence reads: CASSQDGKGYEQYF. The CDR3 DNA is TGCGCCAGCAGCCAAGATGGAAAGGGGTACGAGCAGTACTTC.

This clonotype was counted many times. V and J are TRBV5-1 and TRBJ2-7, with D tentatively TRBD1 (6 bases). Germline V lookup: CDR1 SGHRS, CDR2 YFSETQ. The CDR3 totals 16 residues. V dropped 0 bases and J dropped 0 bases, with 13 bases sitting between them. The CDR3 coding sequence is TGCGCCAGCAGCTTGGAATCGACAGGTTACTCCTACGAGCAGTACTTC. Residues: CASSLESTGYSYEQYF. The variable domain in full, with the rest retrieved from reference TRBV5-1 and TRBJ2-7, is KAGVTQTPRYLIKTRGQQVTLSCSPISGHRSVSWYQQTPGQGLQFLFEYFSETQRNKGNFPGRFSGRQFSNSRSEMNVSTLELGDSALYLCASSLESTGYSYEQYFGPGTRLTVT.

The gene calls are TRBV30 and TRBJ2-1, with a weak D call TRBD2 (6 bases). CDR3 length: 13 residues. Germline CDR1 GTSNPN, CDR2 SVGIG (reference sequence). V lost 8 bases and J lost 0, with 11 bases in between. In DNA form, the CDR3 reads TGTGCCGGGACTGAGAGCTCCTACAATGAGCAGTTCTTC. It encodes CAGTESSYNEQFF.

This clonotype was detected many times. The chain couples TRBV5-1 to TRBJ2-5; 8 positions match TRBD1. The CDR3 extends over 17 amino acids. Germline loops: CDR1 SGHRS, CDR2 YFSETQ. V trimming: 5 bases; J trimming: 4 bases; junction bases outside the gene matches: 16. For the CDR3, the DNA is TGCGCCAGCAGGACGCACACCTTAGGACAGGGCGGAGAGACCCAGTACTTC. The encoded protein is CASRTHTLGQGGETQYF. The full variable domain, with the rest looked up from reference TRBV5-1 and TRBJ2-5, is KAGVTQTPRYLIKTRGQQVTLSCSPISGHRSVSWYQQTPGQGLQFLFEYFSETQRNKGNFPGRFSGRQFSNSRSEMNVSTLELGDSALYLCASRTHTLGQGGETQYFGPGTRLLVL.

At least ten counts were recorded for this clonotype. The CDR3 loop reads CASSGGGLHELFF. CDR3 bases: TGTGCCAGCAGCGGCGGAGGCCTTCACGAGCTGTTTTTT. The V and J genes are TRBV2 and TRBJ2-2; maybe TRBD2 (5 bases). V lost 6 bases to trimming and J lost 11 bases, with 16 bases between them. CDR3 length: 13 amino acids. CDR1 is SNHLY and CDR2 is FYNNEI in the germline V gene.

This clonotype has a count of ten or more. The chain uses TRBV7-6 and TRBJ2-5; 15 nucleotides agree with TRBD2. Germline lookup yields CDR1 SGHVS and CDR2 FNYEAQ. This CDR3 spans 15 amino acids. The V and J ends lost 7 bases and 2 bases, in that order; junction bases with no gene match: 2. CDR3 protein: CASTGLAGGQETQYF. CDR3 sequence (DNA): TGTGCCAGCACCGGACTAGCGGGAGGGCAAGAGACCCAGTACTTC.

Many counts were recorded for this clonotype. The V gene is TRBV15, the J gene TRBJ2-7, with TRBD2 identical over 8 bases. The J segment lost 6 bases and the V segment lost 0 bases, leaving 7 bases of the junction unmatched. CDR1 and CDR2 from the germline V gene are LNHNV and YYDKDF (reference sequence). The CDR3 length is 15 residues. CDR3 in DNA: TGTGCCACCAGCAGAGATCAGGGACTAGGCCGCGAGCAGTACTTC. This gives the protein CATSRDQGLGREQYF.

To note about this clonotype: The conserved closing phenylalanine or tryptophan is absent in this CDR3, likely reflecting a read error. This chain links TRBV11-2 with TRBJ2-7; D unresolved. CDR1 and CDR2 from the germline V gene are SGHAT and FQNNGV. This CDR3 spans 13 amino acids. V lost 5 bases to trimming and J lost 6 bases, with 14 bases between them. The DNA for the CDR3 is TGTGCCAGCAGCACCTACCCGGCCAGCGAGCAGTACCTC. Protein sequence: CASSTYPASEQYL.

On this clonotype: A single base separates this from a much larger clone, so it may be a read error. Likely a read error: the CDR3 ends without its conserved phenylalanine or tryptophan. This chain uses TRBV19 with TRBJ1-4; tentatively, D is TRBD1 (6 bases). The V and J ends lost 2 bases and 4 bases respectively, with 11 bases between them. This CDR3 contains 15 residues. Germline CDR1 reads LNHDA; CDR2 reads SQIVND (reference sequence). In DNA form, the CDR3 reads TGTGCCAGTAGTATAATGACAGGACATAATGAAAAACTGTTTCTT. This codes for CASSIMTGHNEKLFL.

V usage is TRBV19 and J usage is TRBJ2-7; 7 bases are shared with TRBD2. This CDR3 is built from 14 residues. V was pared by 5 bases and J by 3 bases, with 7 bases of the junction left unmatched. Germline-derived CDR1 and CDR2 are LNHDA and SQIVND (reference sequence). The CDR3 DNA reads TGTGCCAGTAGTGGGGGTAGCGGGTTCTACGAGCAGTACTTC. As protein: CASSGGSGFYEQYF.

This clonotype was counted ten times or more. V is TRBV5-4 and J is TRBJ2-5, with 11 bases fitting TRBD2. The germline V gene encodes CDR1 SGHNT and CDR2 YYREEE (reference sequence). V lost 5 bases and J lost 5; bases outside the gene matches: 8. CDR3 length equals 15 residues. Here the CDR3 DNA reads TGTGCCAGCAGACATAGCGGGGGGGCCCCTGAGACCCAGTACTTC. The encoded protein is CASRHSGGAPETQYF.

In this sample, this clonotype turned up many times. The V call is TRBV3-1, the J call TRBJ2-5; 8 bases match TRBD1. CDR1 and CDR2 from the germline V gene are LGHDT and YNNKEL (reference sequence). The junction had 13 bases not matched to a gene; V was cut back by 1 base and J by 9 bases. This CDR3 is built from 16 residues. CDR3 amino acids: CASSQADRVDGEAQYF. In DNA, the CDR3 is TGTGCCAGCAGCCAAGCGGACAGGGTAGATGGGGAGGCCCAGTACTTC.

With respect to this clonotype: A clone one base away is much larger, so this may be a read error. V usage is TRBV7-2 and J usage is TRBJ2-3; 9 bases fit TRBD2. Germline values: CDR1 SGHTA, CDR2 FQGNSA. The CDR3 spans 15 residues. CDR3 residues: CASSPSGVSTATQYF. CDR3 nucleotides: TGTGCCAGCAGCCCTAGCGGGGTCAGCACAGCTACGCAGTATTTT.

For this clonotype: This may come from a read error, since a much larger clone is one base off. The CDR3 protein is CASSSPQDWVMNTEASF. The CDR3 DNA follows: TGTGCCAGCAGCTCCCCACAGGATTGGGTCATGAACACTGAAGCTTCCTTT. V is TRBV7-2 and J is TRBJ1-1, with D tentatively TRBD1 (5 bases). CDR3 length: 17 residues. Germline CDR1 SGHTA, CDR2 FQGNSA.

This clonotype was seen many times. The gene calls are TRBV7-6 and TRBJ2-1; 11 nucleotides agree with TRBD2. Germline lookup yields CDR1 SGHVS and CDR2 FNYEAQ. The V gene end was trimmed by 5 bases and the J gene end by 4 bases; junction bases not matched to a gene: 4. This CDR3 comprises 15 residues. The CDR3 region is CASSPTSGSYNEQFF. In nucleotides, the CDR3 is TGTGCCAGCAGCCCTACTAGCGGGAGTTACAATGAGCAGTTCTTC.

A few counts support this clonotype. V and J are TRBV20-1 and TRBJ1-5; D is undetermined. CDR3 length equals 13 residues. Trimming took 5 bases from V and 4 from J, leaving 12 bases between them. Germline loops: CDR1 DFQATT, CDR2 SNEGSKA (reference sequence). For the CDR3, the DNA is TGCAGTGCTCCCTCGAGGGCGAATCAGCCCCAGCATTTT. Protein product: CSAPSRANQPQHF.

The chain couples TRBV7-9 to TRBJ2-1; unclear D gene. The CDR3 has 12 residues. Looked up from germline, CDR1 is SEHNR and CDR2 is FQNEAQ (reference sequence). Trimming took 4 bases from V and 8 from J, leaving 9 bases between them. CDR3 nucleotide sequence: TGTGCCAGCAGCTCCCTTTTCGATGAGCAGTTCTTC. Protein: CASSSLFDEQFF.

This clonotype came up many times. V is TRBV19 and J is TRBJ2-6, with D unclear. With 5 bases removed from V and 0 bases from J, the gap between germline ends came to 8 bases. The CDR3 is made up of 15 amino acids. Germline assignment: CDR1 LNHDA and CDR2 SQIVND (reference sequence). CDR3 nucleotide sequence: TGTGCCAGTAGTTTCGACATCTCTGGGGCCAACGTCCTGACTTTC. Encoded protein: CASSFDISGANVLTF.

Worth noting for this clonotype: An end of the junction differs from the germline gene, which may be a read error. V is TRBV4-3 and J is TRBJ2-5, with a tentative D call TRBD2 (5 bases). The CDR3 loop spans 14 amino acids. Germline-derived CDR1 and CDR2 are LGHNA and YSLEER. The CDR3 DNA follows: TGCGCCAGCAGCCGCGTACGGGGAGTGGAGACCCTGTACTTC. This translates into CASSRVRGVETLYF.

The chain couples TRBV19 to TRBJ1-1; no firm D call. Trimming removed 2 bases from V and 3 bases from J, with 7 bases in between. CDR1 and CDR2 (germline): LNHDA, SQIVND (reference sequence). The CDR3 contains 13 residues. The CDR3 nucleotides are TGTGCCAGTAGTATAAGTTTTGACACTGAAGCTTTCTTT. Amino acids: CASSISFDTEAFF.

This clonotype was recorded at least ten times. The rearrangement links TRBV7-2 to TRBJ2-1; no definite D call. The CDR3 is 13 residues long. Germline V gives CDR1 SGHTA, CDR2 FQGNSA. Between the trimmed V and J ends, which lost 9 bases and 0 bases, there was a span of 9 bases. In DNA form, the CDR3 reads TGTGCCAGTCGCCGGATCTCCTACAATGAGCAGTTCTTC. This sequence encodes CASRRISYNEQFF.

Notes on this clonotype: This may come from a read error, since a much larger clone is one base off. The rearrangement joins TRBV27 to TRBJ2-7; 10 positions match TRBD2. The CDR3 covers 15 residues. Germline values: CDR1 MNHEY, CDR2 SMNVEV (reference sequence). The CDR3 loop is CASSFGLAGAGERYF. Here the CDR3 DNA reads TGTGCCAGCAGTTTTGGTCTAGCGGGAGCTGGGGAGCGGTACTTC.